The 32 T cell receptor beta chains below all came from one sample that was sequenced in a study of blood T cells in healthy people across ages. It was with a sample-barcoded 5' primer and a J-beta primer mix that a second PCR of roughly 7 to 12 cycles was run. From the 5' RACE reads, TCRdb called clonotypes with MiXCR, one entry per CDR3 protein. The repertoire consists of 650,000 to 1,000,000 distinct CDR3 sequences, with about 37% occurring once and the leading ten covering roughly 13%. The specimen was blood. These receptors came from a man younger than 35 in good health.

This chain joins TRBV5-5 and TRBJ1-6; no definite D call. V was shortened by 1 base and J by 7 bases, with 12 bases between the two germline ends. The CDR3 consists of 15 residues. Germline-derived CDR1 and CDR2 are SGHKS and YYEKEE (reference sequence). CDR3 bases: TGTGCCAGCAGCTTGATTCCAGACGGGAATTCACCCCTCCACTTT. Amino acid sequence: CASSLIPDGNSPLHF.

The V and J genes are TRBV28 and TRBJ2-5; D is unresolved. The CDR3 has 13 amino acids. The V gene's germline CDR1 is MDHEN and CDR2 SYDVKM. Trimming removed 3 bases from V and 1 base from J, with 6 bases in between. The chain's CDR3 is CASSFSFQETQYF. The CDR3 DNA sequence: TGTGCCAGCAGTTTCAGTTTCCAAGAGACCCAGTACTTC.

There are a few counts of this clonotype. The V call is TRBV12-3 or TRBV12-4, the J call TRBJ1-1; 7 bases match TRBD1. Trimming cost V 6 bases and J 3 bases; bases outside gene matches: 7. The CDR3 runs to 14 residues. CDR3 in DNA: TGTGCCAGCAGGGGGGTGACAGGGCACACTGAAGCTTTCTTT. This translates into CASRGVTGHTEAFF.

This clonotype was seen at least ten times. The chain is built from TRBV6-5 and TRBJ1-2; D gene uncertain. This CDR3 is built from 14 residues. Germline V gives CDR1 MNHEY, CDR2 SVGAGI. Trimming took off 6 bases at V and 6 bases at J, with 17 bases between the two ends. The CDR3 is CASSPYEGYDGYTF. In nucleotides, the CDR3 is TGTGCCAGCAGCCCCTACGAGGGCTATGATGGCTACACCTTC.

The J gene is TRBJ1-6, the V gene TRBV10-3; D remains ambiguous. CDR1 is ENHRY, CDR2 SYGVKD, per germline. V lost 0 bases, J lost 7 bases, and 4 bases lay in between. This CDR3 region has 13 residues. The CDR3 sequence is CAISESRNSPLHF. As DNA, the CDR3 is TGTGCCATCAGTGAGTCGAGAAATTCACCCCTCCACTTT.

The chain recombines TRBV4-3 with TRBJ2-2; D might be TRBD1 (6 bases). V dropped 4 bases and J dropped 6 bases, with 15 bases sitting between them. CDR1 and CDR2 from the germline V gene are LGHNA and YSLEER. The CDR3 is 15 amino acids. CDR3 DNA sequence: TGCGCCAGCAGCCTATCCGGGACAAAGGCCGGGGAGCTGTTTTTT. It codes for CASSLSGTKAGELFF.

The chain combines TRBV5-5 with TRBJ2-5; 8 bases fit TRBD1. Germline assignment: CDR1 SGHKS and CDR2 YYEKEE (reference sequence). The CDR3 length is 16 residues. Trimming removed 2 bases from V and 4 bases from J; junction bases left unmatched: 10. The CDR3: CASSLVGQGVGETQYF. Written as DNA, the CDR3 is TGTGCCAGCAGCTTAGTAGGACAGGGTGTAGGAGAGACCCAGTACTTC.

Regarding this clonotype: A much larger clone is a single base away; this may be a read error. The CDR3 sequence is CSAGDRVVHTF. Written as DNA, the CDR3 is TGCAGTGCTGGGGACAGGGTGGTCCACACCTTC. J is TRBJ1-2 and V is TRBV20-1; 9 bases line up with TRBD1. This CDR3 spans 11 amino acids. Trimming cost V 5 bases and J 12 bases; bases outside gene matches: 7. Germline V CDR1 and CDR2: DFQATT, SNEGSKA (reference sequence).

The genes are TRBV20-1 and TRBJ1-2; weak D call: TRBD1 (5 bases). Germline loops: CDR1 DFQATT, CDR2 SNEGSKA (reference sequence). V lost 0 bases and J lost 6, with 11 bases in between. This CDR3 has 13 amino acids. This CDR3 reads CSAREGVGNGYTF. CDR3 coding DNA: TGCAGTGCTAGAGAGGGGGTGGGGAATGGCTACACCTTC.

The V and J genes are TRBV9 and TRBJ2-5, with D possibly TRBD2 on 7 matching bases. Germline CDR1 reads SGDLS; CDR2 reads YYNGEE. The CDR3 has 13 residues. V was shortened by 0 bases and J by 11 bases, with 14 bases between the two germline ends. CDR3 region: CASSVAGGNEQYF. The CDR3 DNA reads as TGTGCCAGCAGCGTAGCGGGGGGCAATGAGCAGTACTTC.

This clonotype was observed a handful of times. The chain is built from TRBV25-1 and TRBJ1-1, with 8 bases identical to TRBD1. The CDR3 loop spans 15 amino acids. CDR1 and CDR2 from the germline V gene are MGHDK and SYGVNS. The V and J ends lost 2 bases and 5 bases, in that order; junction bases with no gene match: 7. The DNA for the CDR3 is TGTGCCAGCAGTGAACTGACAGGGGCGCGGACTGAAGCTTTCTTT. As protein: CASSELTGARTEAFF.

This clonotype has at least ten counts. The chain combines TRBV6-2 or TRBV6-3 with TRBJ2-7; maybe TRBD2 (6 bases). Germline CDR1 MNHEY, CDR2 SVGEGT. The CDR3 totals 17 residues. Trimming shortened V by 2 bases and J by 9 bases, and 26 bases separated the two germline ends. Here the CDR3 reads CASSYAGTSTIIEGQYF. CDR3 sequence (DNA): TGTGCCAGCAGTTACGCGGGAACCTCTACGATCATCGAGGGGCAGTACTTC.

The rearrangement links TRBV7-9 to TRBJ2-1; D is possibly TRBD2 (6 bases). V was shortened by 1 base and J by 1 base, with 14 bases between the two germline ends. This CDR3 is 17 amino acids long. CDR1 is SEHNR and CDR2 is FQNEAQ in the germline V gene (reference sequence). The CDR3 DNA sequence: TGTGCCAGCAGCTTAGGGACTCTCCGGGGGTCCTACAATGAGCAGTTCTTC. Translation gives CASSLGTLRGSYNEQFF.

The chain couples TRBV20-1 to TRBJ1-1; D uncertain. V was shortened by 4 bases and J by 2 bases, with 5 bases between the two germline ends. CDR1 DFQATT and CDR2 SNEGSKA come from the germline V gene (reference sequence). This CDR3 spans 11 amino acids. DNA for the CDR3: TGCAGTGCTACCCAAAACACTGAAGCTTTCTTT. Encoded protein: CSATQNTEAFF.

The rearrangement links TRBV20-1 to TRBJ2-4, with D unclear. Between the trimmed V and J ends, which lost 5 bases and 0 bases, there was a span of 17 bases. The CDR3 loop spans 16 amino acids. Germline loops: CDR1 DFQATT, CDR2 SNEGSKA (reference sequence). The CDR3 is CSAGLSETLAKNIQYF. The CDR3 region has the DNA TGCAGTGCTGGCCTTTCAGAGACCCTAGCCAAAAACATTCAGTACTTC.

Of note for this clonotype: A read error may be the cause here, since a much bigger clone is one base away. The chain uses TRBV12-3 or TRBV12-4 and TRBJ2-5; 7 positions agree with TRBD1. Germline trimming cut 6 bases from V and 11 bases from J; bases unmatched to any gene: 12. This CDR3 is built from 13 residues. The CDR3 nucleotides are TGTGCCAGCAGGGATAACAGGGGTAATGAGCAGTACTTC. Residues: CASRDNRGNEQYF.

The sample holds many counts of this clonotype. The chain uses TRBV12-3 or TRBV12-4 and TRBJ1-2; D is unclear. Trimming took off 1 base at V and 4 bases at J, with 1 base between the two ends. The CDR3 covers 11 residues. The CDR3 reads CASSLGYGYTF. The DNA of the CDR3 is TGTGCCAGCAGTTTAGGCTATGGCTACACCTTC.

This clonotype was found a few times. The chain is built from TRBV20-1 and TRBJ2-2, with TRBD1 matching over 8 bases. Trimming removed 7 bases from V and 7 bases from J; junction bases left unmatched: 8. CDR3 size: 13 residues. The germline V gene has CDR1 DFQATT and CDR2 SNEGSKA (reference sequence). This chain's CDR3 is CSVVTGVGGELFF. CDR3 sequence (DNA): TGCAGTGTGGTGACAGGGGTTGGCGGGGAGCTGTTTTTT.

A note on this clonotype: A much larger clone lies a single base off, so this may be a read error. V is TRBV29-1 and J is TRBJ2-3; TRBD1 matches at 8 bases. Per the germline V gene, CDR1 is SQVTM and CDR2 is ANQGSEA. Unmatched junction bases numbered 5, after V lost 5 bases and J lost 7 bases. The CDR3 has 12 residues. CDR3 amino acids: CSVSGGANTQYF. CDR3 coding DNA: TGCAGCGTTTCAGGGGGCGCAAATACGCAGTATTTT.

V gene TRBV12-3 or TRBV12-4 combines with J gene TRBJ1-6; D is uncertain. V lost 7 bases and J 10 bases, leaving 11 bases between the germline ends. The CDR3 has 12 amino acids. CDR3: CASTLPGSPLHF. The CDR3 DNA reads TGTGCCAGCACCCTCCCCGGCTCACCCCTCCACTTT.

J is TRBJ2-6 and V is TRBV12-3 or TRBV12-4, with TRBD2 matching over 10 bases. J was trimmed by 2 bases and V by 3 bases; bases with no gene match: 16. The CDR3 runs 21 residues. CDR3 region: CASSLAKRGGLLHTGANVLTF. DNA for the CDR3: TGTGCCAGCAGTTTGGCGAAGCGGGGGGGCCTACTCCATACTGGGGCCAACGTCCTGACTTTC.

The chain has TRBV7-2 and TRBJ2-7; 8 bases agree with TRBD2. With the DNA end fitting TRBJ2-5 better, the J assignment may be wrong. The CDR3 extends over 19 amino acids. CDR1 is SGHTA and CDR2 is FQGNSA in the germline V gene. The CDR3 DNA follows: TGTGCCAGCAGCTTAGAAGGGGCCCCCGGGACTAGGAGGGGAGAGACCCAGTACTTC. This encodes CASSLEGAPGTRRGETQYF.

V usage is TRBV25-1 and J usage is TRBJ2-5, with TRBD2 matching over 11 bases. The germline gives CDR1 MGHDK, CDR2 SYGVNS. The CDR3 consists of 16 residues. The J segment lost 0 bases and the V segment lost 6 bases, leaving 6 bases of the junction unmatched. The CDR3 DNA is TGTGCCAGCAGCCCAGCGGGACTAGCGGACCAAGAGACCCAGTACTTC. Protein product: CASSPAGLADQETQYF.

V is TRBV20-1 and J is TRBJ1-2; D remains unclear. V was clipped by 2 bases and J by 2 bases, with 12 bases between them. CDR1 and CDR2 (germline): DFQATT, SNEGSKA (reference sequence). This CDR3 region has 14 residues. This CDR3 reads CSARKMGGNYGYTF. CDR3 coding DNA: TGCAGTGCTAGAAAGATGGGAGGGAACTATGGCTACACCTTC.

This clonotype has just a few counts. The V call is TRBV12-3 or TRBV12-4, the J call TRBJ1-1; tentatively, D is TRBD1 (5 bases). This CDR3 has 12 amino acids. The V end was cut by 7 bases, the J end by 6 bases, with 12 bases between. Here the CDR3 DNA reads TGTGCCAGCATCCTTGGGGGGTCTGAAGCTTTCTTT. This sequence encodes CASILGGSEAFF.

The chain couples TRBV6-2 or TRBV6-3 to TRBJ2-5; 11 nucleotides match TRBD2. The CDR3 covers 16 residues. V was pared by 6 bases and J by 2 bases, with 8 bases of the junction left unmatched. Germline assignment: CDR1 MNHEY and CDR2 SVGEGT. This CDR3 reads CASSPPTSGEQETQYF. The CDR3 DNA sequence: TGTGCCAGCAGCCCACCGACTAGCGGGGAACAAGAGACCCAGTACTTC.

The sample holds a few counts of this clonotype. This chain joins TRBV3-1 and TRBJ2-7; no reliable D call. Germline-derived CDR1 and CDR2 are LGHDT and YNNKEL (reference sequence). V was clipped by 2 bases and J by 4 bases, with 15 bases between them. The CDR3 has 15 residues. CDR3 sequence (DNA): TGTGCCAGCAGCCAAACTTCAGTGCTGATTTACGAGCAGTACTTC. It yields the protein CASSQTSVLIYEQYF.

J is TRBJ2-3 and V is TRBV4-1, with no clear D. V shed 0 bases and J shed 0 bases, with 13 bases lying between them. Looked up from germline, CDR1 is MGHRA and CDR2 is YSYEKL. This CDR3 is built from 17 residues. CDR3 loop: CASSQDQDAASTDTQYF. In nucleotides, the CDR3 is TGCGCCAGCAGCCAAGACCAGGACGCCGCCAGCACAGATACGCAGTATTTT.

The chain links TRBV7-9 to TRBJ2-1; a weak D match, TRBD2 (6 bases). This CDR3 has 15 residues. From germline, CDR1 is SEHNR and CDR2 FQNEAQ (reference sequence). V lost 1 base and J 9 bases, leaving 16 bases between the germline ends. CDR3 sequence (DNA): TGTGCCAGCAGCTTAGGACTAGTCGGGAGTCCTGAGCAGTTCTTC. This encodes CASSLGLVGSPEQFF.

This clonotype was counted between two and nine times. The rearrangement uses TRBV5-4 and TRBJ2-1; TRBD2 matches 7 bases. V shed 6 bases, J shed 4 bases, and the junction held 13 bases outside the gene matches. Per germline, CDR1 SGHNT and CDR2 YYREEE (reference sequence). The CDR3 is made up of 16 amino acids. The CDR3 bases are TGTGCCAGCACTCAGACCGGGGGGAATTATTACAATGAGCAGTTCTTC. Translating it yields CASTQTGGNYYNEQFF.

This clonotype came up a few times. The V and J genes are TRBV7-8 and TRBJ2-3; possible D gene TRBD1, 6 bases. CDR3 length: 15 amino acids. Trimming cost V 5 bases and J 4 bases, with 16 bases left between them. Germline V gene lookup returns CDR1 SGHVS and CDR2 FQNEAQ. CDR3 nucleotides: TGTGCCAGCAGCCCCCAGGGGATTGGCGCAGATACGCAGTATTTT. This sequence encodes CASSPQGIGADTQYF.

V usage is TRBV7-9 and J usage is TRBJ2-7, with 7 nucleotides matching TRBD1. Germline values: CDR1 SEHNR, CDR2 FQNEAQ (reference sequence). CDR3 length equals 14 residues. The trim removed 10 bases at V and 1 base at J, leaving 10 bases unmatched. The CDR3 nucleotides read TGTGCCACCTTCGGGACAGATACTTCCTACGAGCAGTACTTC. It is translated as CATFGTDTSYEQYF.